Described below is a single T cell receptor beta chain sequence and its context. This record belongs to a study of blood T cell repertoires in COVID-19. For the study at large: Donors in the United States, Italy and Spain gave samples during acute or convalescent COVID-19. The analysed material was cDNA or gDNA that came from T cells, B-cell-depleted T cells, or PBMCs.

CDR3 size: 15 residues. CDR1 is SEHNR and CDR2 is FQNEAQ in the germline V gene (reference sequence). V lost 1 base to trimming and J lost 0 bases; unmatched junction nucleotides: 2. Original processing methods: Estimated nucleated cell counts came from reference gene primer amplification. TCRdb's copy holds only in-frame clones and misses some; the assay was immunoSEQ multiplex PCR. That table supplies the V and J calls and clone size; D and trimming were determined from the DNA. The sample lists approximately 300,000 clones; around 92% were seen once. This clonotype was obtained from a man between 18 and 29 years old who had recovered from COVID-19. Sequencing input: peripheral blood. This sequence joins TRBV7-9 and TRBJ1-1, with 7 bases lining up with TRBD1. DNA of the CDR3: TGTGCCAGCAGCTTAGGGGACAGAGTGAACACTGAAGCTTTCTTT. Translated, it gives CASSLGDRVNTEAFF.